This TCR beta chain was captured in a study of cytomegalovirus exposure and HLA in healthy donors. The CDR3 has 14 amino acids. The ends lost 7 bases at V and 4 bases at J; junction bases unmatched: 7. In germline, CDR1 is SGHVS, CDR2 FQNEAQ. The study's findings and limits: Through in vitro validation, a few CMV-associated chains were shown to be specific for CMV antigens. What a later analysis showed was that several of the most significant clusters appeared linked to common viral pathogens.

Primers for the PCR totalled 60 Vbeta and 13 Jbeta. Measured with immunoSEQ multiplex PCR; TCRdb has only the in-frame clones, and not every one. This sample has fewer than 200,000 clones, with under 85% found just once. With regard to this clone: Its antigen remains unidentified.

V is TRBV7-8 and J is TRBJ1-1; TRBD1 matches at 9 bases. This receptor was obtained from a young woman in good health and CMV-seropositive. Source material: PBMCs. Here the CDR3 DNA reads TGTGCCAGCATCCAACAGGGGGCCGGCACTGAAGCTTTCTTT. Its translation: CASIQQGAGTEAFF.